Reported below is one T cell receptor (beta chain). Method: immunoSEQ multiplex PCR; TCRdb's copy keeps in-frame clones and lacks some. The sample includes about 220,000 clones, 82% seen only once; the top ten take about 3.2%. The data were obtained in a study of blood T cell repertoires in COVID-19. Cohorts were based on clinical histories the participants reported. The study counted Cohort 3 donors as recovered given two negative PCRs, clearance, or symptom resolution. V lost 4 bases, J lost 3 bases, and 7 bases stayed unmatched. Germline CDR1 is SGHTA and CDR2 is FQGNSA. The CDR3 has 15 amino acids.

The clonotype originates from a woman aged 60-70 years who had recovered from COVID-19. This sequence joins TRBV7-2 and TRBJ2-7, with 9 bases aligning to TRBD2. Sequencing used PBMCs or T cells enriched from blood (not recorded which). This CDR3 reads CASSSTGTSYYEQYF. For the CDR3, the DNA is TGTGCCAGCAGCTCGACCGGGACTAGCTACTACGAGCAGTACTTC.